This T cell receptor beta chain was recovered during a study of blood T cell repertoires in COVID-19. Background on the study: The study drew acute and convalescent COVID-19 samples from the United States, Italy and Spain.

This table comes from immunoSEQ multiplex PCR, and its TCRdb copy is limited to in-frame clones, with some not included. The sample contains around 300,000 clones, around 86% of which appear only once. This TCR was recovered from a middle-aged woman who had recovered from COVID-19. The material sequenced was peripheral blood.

The DNA of the CDR3 is TGTGCCAGCAGTGACCCTGGACAGGGGGTCGGTGGCTACACCTTC. Its protein is CASSDPGQGVGGYTF. This chain joins TRBV6-1 and TRBJ1-2; 10 nucleotides match TRBD1. This CDR3 region has 15 residues. Trimming at V came to 3 bases and at J to 7 bases, leaving 8 bases not matched to a gene. Looked up from germline, CDR1 is MNHNS and CDR2 is SASEGT.